This paragraph covers one T cell receptor beta chain sequence. The antigen is not known. This record belongs to a study of vaccination effects on CD4 cells after COVID-19. Study summary: The study obtained samples from two convalescent patients 16 days and one week before vaccination.

Prior to sequencing, the ViraFEST assay stimulated PBMC with viral peptide pools, which expanded the antigen-specific CD4+ T cells. Scientists isolated CD4+ T cells after a roughly 10-day culture period ended. The individual was infected with SARS-CoV-2 between March and December 2020, as confirmed by PCR. PBMC were cultured at about 1.9 million per well with around 9.2 IU/ml IL-2 and roughly 10 ug/ml peptides. The authors exchanged half the medium for IL-2 medium on days 3 and 7. TCRdb's copy holds only in-frame clones and misses some; the assay was immunoSEQ multiplex PCR. The data contain 30,000 to 35,000 clones, approximately 72% of them singletons. The CDR3 length is 17 residues. V dropped 1 base and J dropped 3; count of bases not matched to a gene: 11. Germline loops: CDR1 SGHRS, CDR2 YFSETQ. General study findings and limits: Clones arising from infection and from vaccination showed marked clonal contraction late after vaccination.

The specimen was CD4+ T cells from PBMCs cultured with a peptide pool, collected before COVID-19 vaccination. This TCR came from a human donor who had a prior SARS-CoV-2 infection. The V and J genes are TRBV5-1 and TRBJ2-7, with TRBD2 matching 9 bases. CDR3 residues: CASSLRLAGYAFYEQYF. The CDR3 nucleotides read TGCGCCAGCAGCTTGAGGCTAGCGGGATATGCCTTCTACGAGCAGTACTTC. Together with reference TRBV5-1 and TRBJ2-7, the CDR3 gives the full variable domain: KAGVTQTPRYLIKTRGQQVTLSCSPISGHRSVSWYQQTPGQGLQFLFEYFSETQRNKGNFPGRFSGRQFSNSRSEMNVSTLELGDSALYLCASSLRLAGYAFYEQYFGPGTRLTVT.